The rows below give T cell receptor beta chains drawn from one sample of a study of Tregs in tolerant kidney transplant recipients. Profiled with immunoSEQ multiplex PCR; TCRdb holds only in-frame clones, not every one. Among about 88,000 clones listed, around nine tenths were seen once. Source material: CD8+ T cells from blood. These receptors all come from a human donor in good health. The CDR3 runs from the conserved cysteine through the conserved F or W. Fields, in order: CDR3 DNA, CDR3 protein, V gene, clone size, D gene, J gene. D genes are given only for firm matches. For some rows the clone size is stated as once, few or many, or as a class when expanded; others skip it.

TGTGCCAGCAGCTTACTAGCGGGCGGTGAGACCCAGTACTTC | CASSLLAGGETQYF | TRBV7-9 | - | TRBD2 | TRBJ2-5
TGTGCCAGCAGCTTGACGGCGACAGGGGCCGAGCAGTACTTC | CASSLTATGAEQYF | TRBV7-3 | - | TRBD1 | TRBJ2-7
TGCGCCAGCAGCCAAGGGGCGGGGCGCCGGAGCTCCTACGAGCAGTACTTC | CASSQGAGRRSSYEQYF | TRBV4-1 | - | - | TRBJ2-7
TGTGCCAGCAGCTTGTCCATAGCGGGACCCTACAATGAGCAGTTCTTC | CASSLSIAGPYNEQFF | TRBV5-6 | - | TRBD2 | TRBJ2-1
TGTGCCAGCAGCCCTCCAATCGGGGATACGCAGTATTTT | CASSPPIGDTQYF | TRBV7-9 | - | - | TRBJ2-3
TGCGCCAGCAGCCAAGATTCGAGACCGAATCAGCCCCAGCATTTT | CASSQDSRPNQPQHF | TRBV4-1 | - | - | TRBJ1-5
TGTGCCAGCAGCTTAGAGGGGGCGGTCAGAGAGCAGTACTTC | CASSLEGAVREQYF | TRBV11-2 | - | - | TRBJ2-7
TGTGCCAGCTCACCACAGGTCGGATGGGCCGGTAATGAAAAACTGTTTTTT | CASSPQVGWAGNEKLFF | TRBV18 | - | - | TRBJ1-4
TGCGCCAGCAGCGCCGGGACCTTGGGCAATCAGCCCCAGCATTTT | CASSAGTLGNQPQHF | TRBV10-1 | - | - | TRBJ1-5
TGTGCCAGCAGCTCCCTATGGACTAGCGGGGGGGCGGAGACCCAGTACTTC | CASSSLWTSGGAETQYF | TRBV7-6 | - | TRBD2 | TRBJ2-5
TGTGCCAGCAGCTTGACTGGTTATACTCGGGGGCAGTATTTT | CASSLTGYTRGQYF | TRBV5-4 | - | - | TRBJ2-3
TGCGCCAGCAGCTTGGCCAGGGATAGCGGGGGGGCCGTACCCACAGAGACCCAGTACTTC | CASSLARDSGGAVPTETQYF | TRBV5-1 | - | TRBD2 | TRBJ2-5
TGTGCCTGGAGCCTTGGGGCCACTGAAGCTTTCTTT | CAWSLGATEAFF | TRBV30 | - | - | TRBJ1-1
TGTGCCAGCAGAGGCTCCGGGACTAGCGGGGGGGCCTACGAGCAGTACTTC | CASRGSGTSGGAYEQYF | TRBV2 | - | TRBD2 | TRBJ2-7
TGTGCCAGCAGCTTGGGACAGGGTTACACCGGGGAGCTGTTTTTT | CASSLGQGYTGELFF | TRBV5-6 | once | TRBD1 | TRBJ2-2
TGTGCCAGCAGCGACACGGGAGGAGGAGGGGAGACCCAGTACTTC | CASSDTGGGGETQYF | TRBV9 | - | TRBD2 | TRBJ2-5
TGTGCCACCGAACTAGCGGGACCCTACAATGAGCAGTTCTTC | CATELAGPYNEQFF | TRBV6-1 | - | TRBD2 | TRBJ2-1